The 21 T cell receptor beta chains given below trace back to one sample, sequenced in a study of cytomegalovirus exposure and HLA in healthy donors. 60 Vbeta and 13 Jbeta primers were used in PCR. Sequencing used immunoSEQ multiplex PCR; TCRdb keeps in-frame clones, though not all of them. The data contain around 150,000 clones, roughly 80% of them seen just once; the ten biggest clones take up just over 8%. Sequencing was performed on PBMCs. These receptors originate from a woman between 45 and 60 years old in good health and CMV-seropositive.

Remarks on this clone: At one end, the junction sequence differs from germline, possibly due to a read error. The same CDR3 also results from other DNA sequences found in this sample. J is TRBJ1-2 and V is TRBV5-8, with 8 bases lining up with TRBD1. Germline V CDR1 and CDR2: SGHTS, YDEGEE. This CDR3 has 14 residues. This chain's CDR3 is CASSTGQENYGYTF. The CDR3 nucleotides read TGCGCCAGCAGCACGGGACAGGAGAACTATGGCTACACCTTC.

This chain joins TRBV18 and TRBJ1-3; perhaps TRBD1 as D (5 bases). The CDR3 loop spans 16 amino acids. Looked up from germline, CDR1 is KGHSH and CDR2 is LQKENI. Trimming pared 6 bases from V and 2 bases from J, leaving 17 bases between. The CDR3 DNA reads TGTGCCAGCTCTCCATTAAACCAGGGTCCTGGAAACACCATATATTTT. This gives the protein CASSPLNQGPGNTIYF.

The chain links TRBV6-6 to TRBJ1-3; 9 bases are a match to TRBD1. With V trimmed by 5 bases and J by 2 bases, 4 bases remained unmatched. Germline V gene lookup returns CDR1 MNHNY and CDR2 SVGAGI (reference sequence). This CDR3 has 15 amino acids. The CDR3 is CASSPGQGTGNTIYF. CDR3 nucleotides: TGTGCCAGCAGTCCTGGACAGGGGACTGGAAACACCATATATTTT.

The CDR3 sequence: CASSYLPGTEGNEQYF. CDR3 nucleotides: TGTGCCAGCAGTTATCTACCCGGGACTGAGGGGAACGAGCAGTACTTC. The chain couples TRBV11-2 to TRBJ2-7; possible D gene TRBD2, 6 bases. Germline V gives CDR1 SGHAT, CDR2 FQNNGV. The CDR3 runs 16 residues. Trimming removed 6 bases from V and 5 bases from J, with 23 bases in between.

The chain uses TRBV5-1 and TRBJ2-2, with a possible D match to TRBD1 (5 bases). CDR3 length equals 13 residues. CDR1 is SGHRS and CDR2 is YFSETQ in the germline V gene. The V gene lost 4 bases and the J gene lost 5 bases, with 9 bases spanning the gap. In DNA form, the CDR3 reads TGCGCCAGCAGCGGAACAGGAACCGGGGAGCTGTTTTTT. Translated, it gives CASSGTGTGELFF.

V gene TRBV2 combines with J gene TRBJ2-1; tentatively, D is TRBD1 (6 bases). The CDR3 totals 16 residues. CDR1 is SNHLY, CDR2 FYNNEI, per germline. V lost 2 bases to trimming and J lost 3 bases, with 14 bases between them. The CDR3 DNA follows: TGTGCCAGCAGTGAACTAGGACTGACAGGCTACAATGAGCAGTTCTTC. It specifies CASSELGLTGYNEQFF. Full variable domain (outside the CDR3, taken from reference TRBV2 and TRBJ2-1): EPEVTQTPSHQVTQMGQEVILRCVPISNHLYFYWYRQILGQKVEFLVSFYNNEISEKSEIFDDQFSVERPDGSNFTLKIRSTKLEDSAMYFCASSELGLTGYNEQFFGPGTRLTVL.

The rearrangement links TRBV7-9 to TRBJ2-1; D possibly corresponds to TRBD1 (5 bases). Trimming stripped 1 base from V and 15 bases from J, with 13 bases between. Germline V gene data show CDR1 as SEHNR and CDR2 as FQNEAQ (reference sequence). The CDR3 runs to 12 residues. The CDR3 DNA reads as TGTGCCAGCAGCTTAGTAGTTACAGGAACGTTCTTC. Translated, it gives CASSLVVTGTFF.

The rearrangement links TRBV6-5 to TRBJ2-3, with 7 nucleotides matching TRBD1. With 6 bases clipped from V and 1 base from J, the junction kept 4 bases outside the gene matches. Germline loops: CDR1 MNHEY, CDR2 SVGAGI. The CDR3 contains 14 residues. CDR3 in amino acids: CASSLDRGTDTQYF. CDR3 coding DNA: TGTGCCAGCAGCCTCGACAGGGGCACAGATACGCAGTATTTT.

This clone was recorded a few times. One junction end disagrees with the germline gene, perhaps due to a read error. The gene calls are TRBV7-9 and TRBJ2-7; 9 bases match TRBD1. CDR1 and CDR2 from the germline V gene are SEHNR and FQNEAQ (reference sequence). The length of the CDR3 is 16 residues. The CDR3 DNA reads as TGTTCCAGCAGCCCCGGTTGGACAGGGGAACTCTACGAGCAGTACTTC. Its protein product is CSSSPGWTGELYEQYF. Full variable domain (rest looked up from reference TRBV7-9 and TRBJ2-7): DTGVSQNPRHKITKRGQNVTFRCDPISEHNRLYWYRQTLGQGPEFLTYFQNEAQLEKSRLLSDRFSAERPKGSFSTLEIQRTEQGDSAMYLCSSSPGWTGELYEQYFGPGTRLTVT.

The genes are TRBV7-8 and TRBJ1-1, with a tentative D call TRBD1 (6 bases). CDR3 size: 13 residues. V was pared by 10 bases and J by 1 base, with 13 bases between. CDR1 is SGHVS, CDR2 FQNEAQ, per germline. The chain's CDR3 is CATRTVRNTEAFF. The CDR3 region has the DNA TGTGCCACCCGGACAGTTCGGAACACTGAAGCTTTCTTT. Using reference TRBV7-8 and TRBJ1-1 for the parts outside the CDR3, the full variable domain is GAGVSQSPRYKVAKRGQDVALRCDPISGHVSLFWYQQALGQGPEFLTYFQNEAQLDKSGLPSDRFFAERPEGSVSTLKIQRTQQEDSAVYLCATRTVRNTEAFFGQGTRLTVV.

The CDR3 bases are TGTGCCAGCAGCTTGGGACTTGATTATTACGAGCAGTACTTC. This translates into CASSLGLDYYEQYF. The chain has TRBV5-6 and TRBJ2-7; no clear D gene. The V and J ends lost 0 bases and 4 bases respectively, with 11 bases between them. The length of the CDR3 is 14 residues. From germline, CDR1 is SGHDT and CDR2 YYEEEE.

V gene TRBV7-9 combines with J gene TRBJ1-1, with D tentatively TRBD1 (6 bases). V dropped 6 bases and J dropped 0 bases, with 23 bases sitting between them. This CDR3 contains 18 residues. CDR1 and CDR2 from the germline V gene are SEHNR and FQNEAQ (reference sequence). Written as DNA, the CDR3 is TGTGCCAGCAGGAGGGGGGGCGGAGGGCTGAGAATGAACACTGAAGCTTTCTTT. Its translation is CASRRGGGGLRMNTEAFF.

The chain joins TRBV5-6 to TRBJ2-3, with TRBD2 matching 12 bases. CDR3 length equals 19 residues. Germline V gene sequence: CDR1 SGHDT, CDR2 YYEEEE. After removal of 4 bases from V and 6 bases from J, the junction contained 18 bases not matched to a gene. CDR3 nucleotide sequence: TGTGCCAGCAGCGGCTCGGCGAGGGCTAGCGGGGGGGACCGTGATACGCAGTATTTT. Protein: CASSGSARASGGDRDTQYF.

The rearrangement uses TRBV4-1 and TRBJ1-1, with TRBD1 as a possible D gene (5 bases). The CDR3 extends over 14 amino acids. Per germline, CDR1 MGHRA and CDR2 YSYEKL. V lost 0 bases, J lost 1 base, and 6 bases lay in between. CDR3 sequence: CASSQEGGNTEAFF. Here the CDR3 DNA reads TGCGCCAGCAGCCAAGAGGGGGGGAACACTGAAGCTTTCTTT.

The gene calls are TRBV28 and TRBJ1-1; no clear D gene. Germline V lookup: CDR1 MDHEN, CDR2 SYDVKM. CDR3 size: 14 residues. V dropped 3 bases and J dropped 1 base, with 9 bases sitting between them. DNA of the CDR3: TGTGCCAGCAGTTTTTATACAGAGAACACTGAAGCTTTCTTT. It translates to CASSFYTENTEAFF. The full variable domain, in which reference TRBV28 and TRBJ1-1 provide the parts outside the CDR3, is DVKVTQSSRYLVKRTGEKVFLECVQDMDHENMFWYRQDPGLGLRLIYFSYDVKMKEKGDIPEGYSVSREKKERFSLILESASTNQTSMYLCASSFYTENTEAFFGQGTRLTVV.

The chain combines TRBV23-1 with TRBJ2-1; 7 nucleotides match TRBD1. TRBV23-1 is classed as an ORF, of uncertain function. V trimming: 9 bases; J trimming: 12 bases; junction bases outside the gene matches: 17. The CDR3 has 14 residues. The CDR3 DNA sequence: TGCGCCAGTTTCGGAGGACAGGAGCCAAGCGGGCAGTTCTTC. Translating it yields CASFGGQEPSGQFF.

The table lists this clone with a few counts. The J gene is TRBJ2-2, the V gene TRBV19; TRBD2 is a possible D gene (5 bases). V was shortened by 5 bases and J by 2 bases, with 15 bases between the two germline ends. Germline loops: CDR1 LNHDA, CDR2 SQIVND (reference sequence). The CDR3 loop spans 16 amino acids. CDR3 amino acids: CASSSPRGVNTGELFF. DNA of the CDR3: TGTGCCAGTAGTTCCCCCCGGGGAGTTAACACCGGGGAGCTGTTTTTT.

V is TRBV2 and J is TRBJ2-1; 10 bases agree with TRBD2. Looked up from germline, CDR1 is SNHLY and CDR2 is FYNNEI. Losses at the gene ends were 10 bases for V and 9 bases for J; bases not matched to a gene: 12. This CDR3 region has 14 residues. CDR3 in amino acids: CATSGTSAHGEQFF. CDR3 DNA sequence: TGTGCCACCTCCGGGACTAGCGCACACGGTGAGCAGTTCTTC.

V gene TRBV6-1 combines with J gene TRBJ2-1; TRBD1 agrees at 7 bases. The CDR3 is 15 residues long. V lost 6 bases to trimming and J lost 5 bases; unmatched junction nucleotides: 10. The V gene's germline CDR1 is MNHNS and CDR2 SASEGT. Here the CDR3 DNA reads TGTGCCAGCAGATACGGGGACAGAACTAACAATGAGCAGTTCTTC. It codes for CASRYGDRTNNEQFF.

The chain is built from TRBV29-1 and TRBJ2-3; 7 nucleotides line up with TRBD1. The CDR3 has 17 amino acids. V was clipped by 6 bases and J by 2 bases; unmatched bases: 17. The germline V gene has CDR1 SQVTM and CDR2 ANQGSEA. The CDR3 nucleotides read TGCAGCGTCAAAGACCCGACAGGGCCCACGATCACAGATACGCAGTATTTT. Protein: CSVKDPTGPTITDTQYF.

The chain is built from TRBV7-2 and TRBJ2-7; D uncertain. Trimming removed 4 bases at V and 6 bases at J, with 16 bases between. Germline V CDR1 and CDR2: SGHTA, FQGNSA. The CDR3 covers 14 residues. CDR3 sequence: CASSSMGPPAEQYF. CDR3 DNA: TGTGCCAGCAGCTCCATGGGCCCCCCTGCCGAGCAGTACTTC.